These 20 T cell receptor beta chains came from one sample sequenced in a study of blood T cell repertoires in COVID-19. TCRdb keeps only in-frame clones here, not all; method: immunoSEQ multiplex PCR. The sample lists roughly 250,000 clones; roughly 91% were seen once. The sample taken for sequencing was peripheral blood. These TCRs come from a man aged 25-45 years with COVID-19, enrolled during active disease.

The rearrangement uses TRBV19 and TRBJ1-6, with 7 bases fitting TRBD1. CDR1 and CDR2 from the germline V gene are LNHDA and SQIVND (reference sequence). CDR3 length equals 15 residues. Germline trimming cut 7 bases from V and 9 bases from J; bases unmatched to any gene: 12. CDR3 protein: CASTQDRDSASPLHF. As DNA, the CDR3 is TGTGCCAGTACCCAAGACCGGGACAGTGCTTCACCCCTCCACTTT.

J is TRBJ1-1 and V is TRBV7-6, with D perhaps matching TRBD1 (5 bases). This CDR3 comprises 17 residues. The V end was cut by 1 base, the J end by 1 base, with 16 bases between. Germline V gene lookup returns CDR1 SGHVS and CDR2 FNYEAQ. In nucleotides, the CDR3 is TGTGCCAGCAGCTTAGTAGGGGCAGGGTCGGCGAACACTGAAGCTTTCTTT. It codes for CASSLVGAGSANTEAFF.

This clone was seen only once. The chain uses TRBV2 and TRBJ1-1, with 7 positions matching TRBD1. The V gene's germline CDR1 is SNHLY and CDR2 FYNNEI. The CDR3 has 14 residues. V shed 8 bases and J 5 bases; nucleotides not matched to a gene: 11. CDR3: CASVNYRGKTEAFF. CDR3 nucleotide sequence: TGTGCCAGCGTGAACTACAGGGGAAAGACTGAAGCTTTCTTT.

The chain employs TRBV4-1 and TRBJ1-4; tentatively, D is TRBD1 (6 bases). Germline assignment: CDR1 MGHRA and CDR2 YSYEKL. The CDR3 totals 18 residues. V gave up 0 bases and J gave up 3 bases, with 17 bases separating them. As DNA, the CDR3 is TGCGCCAGCAGCCAAGATGCTGAGGGCAGGGGACCTAATGAAAAACTGTTTTTT. It codes for CASSQDAEGRGPNEKLFF.

This clone was counted only a few times. The chain recombines TRBV18 with TRBJ2-7; D is possibly TRBD2 (6 bases). The V gene lost 6 bases and the J gene lost 4 bases, with 13 bases spanning the gap. This CDR3 is 13 amino acids long. Germline V gene data show CDR1 as KGHSH and CDR2 as LQKENI. The DNA of the CDR3 is TGTGCCAGCTCGCGGGACCTTGCTTACGAGCAGTACTTC. It yields the protein CASSRDLAYEQYF.

This chain connects TRBV29-1 to TRBJ2-7; 10 nucleotides align to TRBD1. V was clipped by 6 bases and J by 6 bases; unmatched bases: 2. Germline CDR1 and CDR2: SQVTM and ANQGSEA. This CDR3 is 11 amino acids long. As DNA, the CDR3 is TGCAGCGTCGGGACAGGGGCCGAGCAGTACTTC. Translated, it gives CSVGTGAEQYF.

V and J are TRBV5-1 and TRBJ1-1; 9 bases match TRBD1. V was pared by 3 bases and J by 1 base, with 1 base of the junction left unmatched. The CDR3 contains 14 residues. The germline CDR1 and CDR2 sequences are SGHRS and YFSETQ. The CDR3 DNA is TGCGCCAGCAGCTCGGGACAGGGGAACACTGAAGCTTTCTTT. Translated, it gives CASSSGQGNTEAFF.

This clone was observed once. The J gene is TRBJ1-1, the V gene TRBV10-1; D remains unclear. This CDR3 spans 12 amino acids. V lost 0 bases and J lost 9, with 8 bases in between. Germline V CDR1 and CDR2: WNHNN, SYGVQD (reference sequence). CDR3 sequence (DNA): TGCGCCAGCAGTGAGTCGTCCGGGAAAGCTTTCTTT. Translating it yields CASSESSGKAFF.

This sequence joins TRBV18 and TRBJ1-2; 8 bases map to TRBD1. CDR1 KGHSH and CDR2 LQKENI come from the germline V gene. The CDR3 length is 14 residues. Losses at the gene ends were 3 bases for V and 5 bases for J; bases not matched to a gene: 5. This CDR3 is CASSPGTGRYGYTF. The CDR3 nucleotides read TGTGCCAGCTCACCTGGGACAGGTCGATATGGCTACACCTTC.

The CDR3 DNA follows: TGCGCCAGCAGCTTGAAGCGCGGGACCTCAGGATCCGGGGAGCTGTTTTTT. Translating it yields CASSLKRGTSGSGELFF. The chain uses TRBV5-1 and TRBJ2-2, with a weak D call TRBD2 (6 bases). V lost 1 base and J lost 6, with 19 bases in between. The CDR3 runs 17 residues. Germline V gene lookup returns CDR1 SGHRS and CDR2 YFSETQ.

This chain links TRBV7-9 with TRBJ1-1; D may be TRBD1 (6 bases). This CDR3 is built from 18 residues. V dropped 5 bases and J dropped 0 bases, with 22 bases sitting between them. The germline gives CDR1 SEHNR, CDR2 FQNEAQ (reference sequence). For the CDR3, the DNA is TGTGCCAGCAGCGCGATCGTCGGGGGGCTGGGAGTGAACACTGAAGCTTTCTTT. Translated, it gives CASSAIVGGLGVNTEAFF.

The genes are TRBV6-5 and TRBJ2-7; the match to TRBD1 covers 7 bases. The V segment lost 7 bases and the J segment 3 bases; nucleotides outside the gene matches: 6. This CDR3 spans 13 amino acids. CDR1 and CDR2 (germline): MNHEY, SVGAGI. The CDR3 here is CASKTGTDYEQYF. The CDR3 DNA is TGTGCCAGCAAAACCGGGACAGACTACGAGCAGTACTTC.

V is TRBV29-1 and J is TRBJ1-2; D not resolved. The V end lost 6 bases, the J end lost 0 bases, and 14 bases lay between the germline ends. The CDR3 loop spans 14 amino acids. Germline V lookup: CDR1 SQVTM, CDR2 ANQGSEA. CDR3 sequence reads: CSVSGRDSNYGYTF. CDR3 nucleotides: TGCAGCGTATCTGGTCGGGATTCTAACTATGGCTACACCTTC.

This clone was seen only once. The chain couples TRBV11-3 to TRBJ1-1, with D perhaps matching TRBD1 (5 bases). With 1 base removed from V and 3 bases from J, the gap between germline ends came to 15 bases. Germline CDR1 reads SGHNT; CDR2 reads YENEEA. This CDR3 is built from 16 residues. Here the CDR3 DNA reads TGTGCCAGCAGCTTAGGTGGTGACAGTCCCTACACTGAAGCTTTCTTT. Translating it yields CASSLGGDSPYTEAFF.

This sequence joins TRBV11-1 and TRBJ2-1, with 10 nucleotides matching TRBD2. The V and J ends lost 5 bases and 7 bases, in that order; junction bases with no gene match: 11. This CDR3 has 16 residues. Germline lookup yields CDR1 SGHAT and CDR2 FQDESV (reference sequence). CDR3 DNA: TGTGCCAGCAGCCAAGTTAACCAAGCGGGGGGGAATGAGCAGTTCTTC. Amino acid sequence: CASSQVNQAGGNEQFF.

V gene TRBV5-5 combines with J gene TRBJ2-4; tentative D call: TRBD2 (6 bases). The CDR3 is 19 amino acids. Germline CDR1 and CDR2: SGHKS and YYEKEE (reference sequence). Trimming left V 4 bases short and J 0 bases short, with 23 bases between. The DNA for the CDR3 is TGTGCCAGCAGCCCCAAGGGAGCGGGTACGACACTAGCCAAAAACATTCAGTACTTC. The encoded protein is CASSPKGAGTTLAKNIQYF.

The chain links TRBV5-5 to TRBJ1-2, with 8 nucleotides matching TRBD1. The CDR3 loop spans 14 amino acids. V was clipped by 0 bases and J by 8 bases; unmatched bases: 6. The germline V gene has CDR1 SGHKS and CDR2 YYEKEE (reference sequence). The CDR3 bases are TGTGCCAGCAGCTTGGACAGGGGGACATCAGGCTACACCTTC. It encodes CASSLDRGTSGYTF. The full variable domain, in which reference TRBV5-5 and TRBJ1-2 provide the parts outside the CDR3, is DAGVTQSPTHLIKTRGQQVTLRCSPISGHKSVSWYQQVLGQGPQFIFQYYEKEERGRGNFPDRFSARQFPNYSSELNVNALLLGDSALYLCASSLDRGTSGYTFGSGTRLTVV.

This chain connects TRBV12-3 or TRBV12-4 to TRBJ1-5, with D unresolved. The CDR3 totals 11 residues. V gave up 5 bases and J gave up 4 bases, with 3 bases separating them. The CDR3: CASSRNQPQHF. DNA for the CDR3: TGTGCCAGCAGTCGGAATCAGCCCCAGCATTTT.

The rearrangement joins TRBV6-5 to TRBJ1-6, with TRBD1 matching 8 bases. Unmatched junction bases numbered 8, after V lost 6 bases and J lost 10 bases. Per germline, CDR1 MNHEY and CDR2 SVGAGI. The CDR3 contains 14 residues. The DNA for the CDR3 is TGTGCCAGCAGACGACAGGGGAAGGTCTCACCCCTCCACTTT. Translating it yields CASRRQGKVSPLHF.

The chain uses TRBV30 and TRBJ1-2; D unresolved. CDR1 GTSNPN and CDR2 SVGIG come from the germline V gene (reference sequence). This CDR3 has 14 residues. V shed 3 bases and J shed 4 bases, with 15 bases lying between them. The DNA of the CDR3 is TGTGCCTGGAGAGGCAAGGGCGCGGGCTATGGCTACACCTTC. The encoded protein is CAWRGKGAGYGYTF.